These 19 T cell receptor beta chains originate from one sample sequenced in a study of siplizumab effects on memory and regulatory T cells. A 37°C coculture lasting less than 7 days was applied to the mixed lymphocyte reaction cells. Sequencing used immunoSEQ multiplex PCR; TCRdb keeps in-frame clones, though not all of them. Here the sample spans 3,000 to 4,000 clones, 55% being singletons. Their antigen targets remain unknown. The sample consisted of CFSE-low (dividing) CD8+ T cells sorted from an allogeneic mixed lymphocyte reaction. Every receptor here comes from a human donor in good health; the cells came from an allogeneic mixed lymphocyte reaction. Some clones in this sample may be carry-over from other donors' samples.

This rearrangement joins TRBV21-1 to TRBJ1-3. TRBV21-1 represents a pseudogene. This CDR3 has 14 residues. DNA for the CDR3: TGTGCCAGCAGCAAAGTCGAAGGAGGAAACACCATATATTTT. As protein: CASSKVEGGNTIYF.

The V and J genes are TRBV5-5 and TRBJ2-5, with a weak D call TRBD1 (5 bases). V was pared by 3 bases and J by 1 base, with 13 bases between. The CDR3 has 15 residues. Germline CDR1 and CDR2: SGHKS and YYEKEE (reference sequence). CDR3 sequence reads: CASSSSPTAQETQYF. The CDR3 nucleotides are TGTGCCAGCAGCTCGAGCCCGACAGCCCAAGAGACCCAGTACTTC.

This sequence joins TRBV4-1 and TRBJ1-1, with D uncertain. CDR3 length equals 14 residues. CDR1 is MGHRA, CDR2 YSYEKL, per germline. Between the trimmed V and J ends, which lost 1 base and 5 bases, there was a span of 11 bases. CDR3 sequence (DNA): TGCGCCAGCAGCCAAGTGAAAGAAGGGACTGAAGCTTTCTTT. Amino acid sequence: CASSQVKEGTEAFF.

The table lists this clone with a few counts. V is TRBV30 and J is TRBJ2-2; D unclear. The CDR3 has 13 amino acids. Germline V gene data show CDR1 as GTSNPN and CDR2 as SVGIG (reference sequence). V lost 0 bases to trimming and J lost 4 bases, with 6 bases between them. The CDR3 sequence is CAWSVASTGELFF. The DNA for the CDR3 is TGTGCCTGGAGTGTGGCTAGCACCGGGGAGCTGTTTTTT.

This clone was detected a few times. The CDR3 here is CASSLLPSGGDEQFF. The CDR3 DNA is TGTGCCAGCAGCTTACTCCCTAGCGGGGGCGATGAGCAGTTCTTC. V usage is TRBV11-2 and J usage is TRBJ2-1; 10 bases match TRBD2. This CDR3 has 15 amino acids. After removal of 2 bases from V and 8 bases from J, the junction contained 6 bases not matched to a gene. The germline V gene has CDR1 SGHAT and CDR2 FQNNGV.

This clone was seen only a few times. The rearrangement uses TRBV2 and TRBJ2-2; 13 bases are a match to TRBD2. CDR1 is SNHLY and CDR2 is FYNNEI in the germline V gene. J gave up 4 bases and V 4 bases, and 6 bases lay outside the gene matches. The CDR3 runs 17 residues. CDR3 nucleotides: TGTGCCAGCAGTGGGACTAGCGGGGGAGGGGTCACCGGGGAGCTGTTTTTT. The encoded protein is CASSGTSGGGVTGELFF.

J is TRBJ2-7 and V is TRBV7-9, with D perhaps being TRBD1 or TRBD2 (5 bases each). The CDR3 extends over 16 amino acids. Germline assignment: CDR1 SEHNR and CDR2 FQNEAQ (reference sequence). V lost 0 bases to trimming and J lost 6 bases, with 18 bases between them. The DNA for the CDR3 is TGTGCCAGCAGCTTAGCGCCCCGACTATTGGGGCCCGAGCAGTACTTC. Amino acids: CASSLAPRLLGPEQYF. Drawing the rest from reference TRBV7-9 and TRBJ2-7, the complete variable domain is DTGVSQNPRHKITKRGQNVTFRCDPISEHNRLYWYRQTLGQGPEFLTYFQNEAQLEKSRLLSDRFSAERPKGSFSTLEIQRTEQGDSAMYLCASSLAPRLLGPEQYFGPGTRLTVT.

The V gene is TRBV6-5, the J gene TRBJ1-2; D is unclear. The CDR3 runs 13 residues. Germline CDR1 and CDR2: MNHEY and SVGAGI. V was shortened by 5 bases and J by 5 bases, with 12 bases between the two germline ends. The CDR3 DNA follows: TGTGCCAGCAGTGAAATTACAGATTATGGCTACACCTTC. Protein sequence: CASSEITDYGYTF.

The rearrangement joins TRBV7-9 to TRBJ2-7, with D possibly TRBD2 on 6 matching bases. This CDR3 is 15 amino acids long. Trimming cost V 1 base and J 0 bases, with 10 bases left between them. The germline gives CDR1 SEHNR, CDR2 FQNEAQ (reference sequence). The CDR3 here is CASSLGRGVSYEQYF. For the CDR3, the DNA is TGTGCCAGCAGCTTAGGGCGGGGAGTCTCCTACGAGCAGTACTTC.

The chain recombines TRBV7-6 with TRBJ2-7; the D is unclear. CDR3 size: 14 residues. The V gene's germline CDR1 is SGHVS and CDR2 FNYEAQ. V lost 5 bases, J lost 5 bases, and 16 bases lay in between. CDR3 sequence reads: CASSTWLGGDEQYF. Here the CDR3 DNA reads TGTGCCAGCAGCACCTGGCTGGGTGGCGACGAGCAGTACTTC.

The V and J genes are TRBV7-9 and TRBJ1-2; D gene unclear. The V gene's germline CDR1 is SEHNR and CDR2 FQNEAQ (reference sequence). The ends were cut back, 0 bases at V and 14 bases at J, with 13 bases in the middle. The CDR3 is 12 amino acids. CDR3 DNA: TGTGCCAGCAGCTTAGCTGGCACCCTAAAAACCTTC. Translated, it gives CASSLAGTLKTF. Supplemented by reference TRBV7-9 and TRBJ1-2, the full variable domain reads DTGVSQNPRHKITKRGQNVTFRCDPISEHNRLYWYRQTLGQGPEFLTYFQNEAQLEKSRLLSDRFSAERPKGSFSTLEIQRTEQGDSAMYLCASSLAGTLKTFGSGTRLTVV.

A single count supports this clone. J is TRBJ2-3 and V is TRBV11-2; D is uncertain. The V end lost 6 bases, the J end lost 3 bases, and 7 bases lay between the germline ends. This CDR3 spans 12 amino acids. The germline V gene encodes CDR1 SGHAT and CDR2 FQNNGV. CDR3 loop: CASSGFTDTQYF. CDR3 DNA sequence: TGTGCCAGCAGTGGGTTTACAGATACGCAGTATTTT.

The V call is TRBV6-5, the J call TRBJ1-2; 7 bases line up with TRBD1. J was trimmed by 4 bases and V by 0 bases; bases with no gene match: 2. CDR1 is MNHEY, CDR2 SVGAGI, per germline. CDR3 size: 14 residues. CDR3 sequence (DNA): TGTGCCAGCAGTTACTCAGGGACAGCCTATGGCTACACCTTC. Translating gives CASSYSGTAYGYTF.

The chain employs TRBV4-1 and TRBJ1-5; D remains unclear. This CDR3 region has 15 residues. With 0 bases removed from V and 1 base from J, the gap between germline ends came to 7 bases. Germline lookup yields CDR1 MGHRA and CDR2 YSYEKL. The CDR3 here is CASSQDSRSNQPQHF. The DNA of the CDR3 is TGCGCCAGCAGCCAAGATAGTCGGAGCAATCAGCCCCAGCATTTT.

By sample share, this clone is medium-sized. Other DNA sequences of this sample code for an identical CDR3. The chain employs TRBV14 and TRBJ2-7; 8 nucleotides align to TRBD1. The germline V gene encodes CDR1 SGHDN and CDR2 FVKESK. The CDR3 length is 14 residues. The V and J ends lost 1 base and 2 bases, in that order; junction bases with no gene match: 1. The CDR3 nucleotides are TGTGCCAGCAGCCAAGGACAGGGGCCCTACGAGCAGTACTTC. Translation: CASSQGQGPYEQYF. The variable domain in full, completed from reference TRBV14 and TRBJ2-7, reads EAGVTQFPSHSVIEKGQTVTLRCDPISGHDNLYWYRRVMGKEIKFLLHFVKESKQDESGMPNNRFLAERTGGTYSTLKVQPAELEDSGVYFCASSQGQGPYEQYFGPGTRLTVT.

This clone was counted between two and nine times. The chain links TRBV5-1 to TRBJ2-7; possibly TRBD1 for D (5 bases). The germline V gene has CDR1 SGHRS and CDR2 YFSETQ. The CDR3 has 13 amino acids. Trimming removed 2 bases from V and 7 bases from J, with 13 bases in between. This CDR3 is CASSFSTALEQYF. The CDR3 nucleotides read TGCGCCAGCAGCTTCTCGACAGCTTTGGAGCAGTACTTC.

DNA of the CDR3: TGTGCCAGCAGCTCTAATTCGAACACCGGGGAGCTGTTTTTT. Translation: CASSSNSNTGELFF. The gene calls are TRBV11-1 and TRBJ2-2; the D is unclear. Germline V lookup: CDR1 SGHAT, CDR2 FQDESV (reference sequence). The CDR3 consists of 14 residues. V lost 4 bases and J lost 0, with 6 bases in between.

The chain uses TRBV6-6 and TRBJ2-7; 10 bases are shared with TRBD1. V lost 0 bases and J lost 3; bases outside the gene matches: 2. Germline V gives CDR1 MNHNY, CDR2 SVGAGI (reference sequence). CDR3 length: 15 amino acids. CDR3 nucleotides: TGTGCCAGCAGTTACTCGACAGGGGGCTTCTACGAGCAGTACTTC. It encodes CASSYSTGGFYEQYF.

The chain couples TRBV6-5 to TRBJ1-1; 7 bases are shared with TRBD1. The CDR3 extends over 12 amino acids. CDR1 is MNHEY and CDR2 is SVGAGI in the germline V gene. V lost 6 bases to trimming and J lost 7 bases; unmatched junction nucleotides: 5. The CDR3 region is CASSHGTVEAFF. The CDR3 DNA sequence: TGTGCCAGCAGCCATGGGACAGTTGAAGCTTTCTTT.